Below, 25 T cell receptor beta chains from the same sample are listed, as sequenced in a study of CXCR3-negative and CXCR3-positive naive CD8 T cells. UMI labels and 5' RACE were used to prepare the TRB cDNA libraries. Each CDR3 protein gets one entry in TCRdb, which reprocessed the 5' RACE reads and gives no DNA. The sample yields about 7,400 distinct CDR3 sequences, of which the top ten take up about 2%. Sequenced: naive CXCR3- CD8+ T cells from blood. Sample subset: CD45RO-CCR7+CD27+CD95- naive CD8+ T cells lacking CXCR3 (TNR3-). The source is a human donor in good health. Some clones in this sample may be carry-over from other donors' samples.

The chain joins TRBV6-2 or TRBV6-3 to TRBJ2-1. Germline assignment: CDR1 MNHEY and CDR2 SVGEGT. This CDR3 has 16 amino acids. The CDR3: CASSYSTSMVLNEQFF.

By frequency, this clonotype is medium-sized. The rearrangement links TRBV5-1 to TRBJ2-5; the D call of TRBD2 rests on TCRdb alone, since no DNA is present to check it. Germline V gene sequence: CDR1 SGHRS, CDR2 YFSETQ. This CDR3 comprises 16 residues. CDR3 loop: CASSDRTSGALETQYF.

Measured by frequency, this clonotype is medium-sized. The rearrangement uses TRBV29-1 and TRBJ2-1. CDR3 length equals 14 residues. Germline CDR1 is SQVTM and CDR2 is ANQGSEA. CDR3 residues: CSVPNFSSYNEQFF.

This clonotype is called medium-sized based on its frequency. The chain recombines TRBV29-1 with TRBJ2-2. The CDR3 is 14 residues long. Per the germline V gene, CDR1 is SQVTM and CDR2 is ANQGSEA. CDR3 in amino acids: CSVEKQRFTGELFF.

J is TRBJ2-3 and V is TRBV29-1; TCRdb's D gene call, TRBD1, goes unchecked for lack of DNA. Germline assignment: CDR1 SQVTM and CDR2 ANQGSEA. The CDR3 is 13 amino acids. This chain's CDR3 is CSGWTGGTDTQYF.

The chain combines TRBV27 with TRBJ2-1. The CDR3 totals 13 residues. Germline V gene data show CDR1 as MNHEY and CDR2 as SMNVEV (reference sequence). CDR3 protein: CASSSLSGDEQFF.

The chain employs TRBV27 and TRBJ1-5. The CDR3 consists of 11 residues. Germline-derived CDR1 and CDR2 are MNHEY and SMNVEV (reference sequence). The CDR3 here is CASGWDQPQHF.

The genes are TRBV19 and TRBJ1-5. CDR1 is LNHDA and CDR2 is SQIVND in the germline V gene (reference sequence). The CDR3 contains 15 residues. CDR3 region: CASSMEGGPHDPQHF.

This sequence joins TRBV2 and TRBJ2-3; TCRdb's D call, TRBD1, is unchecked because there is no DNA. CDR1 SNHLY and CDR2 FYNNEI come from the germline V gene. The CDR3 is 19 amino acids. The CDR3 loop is CASSDFISGPRSSTDTQYF.

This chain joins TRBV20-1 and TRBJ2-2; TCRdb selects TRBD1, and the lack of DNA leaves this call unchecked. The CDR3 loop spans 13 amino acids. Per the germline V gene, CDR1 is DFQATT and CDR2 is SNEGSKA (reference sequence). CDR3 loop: CSAWQGNTGELFF.

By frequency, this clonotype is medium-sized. CDR3 sequence reads: CASSLGGSSYNEQFF. The rearrangement joins TRBV5-1 to TRBJ2-1. This CDR3 contains 15 residues. Per the germline V gene, CDR1 is SGHRS and CDR2 is YFSETQ.

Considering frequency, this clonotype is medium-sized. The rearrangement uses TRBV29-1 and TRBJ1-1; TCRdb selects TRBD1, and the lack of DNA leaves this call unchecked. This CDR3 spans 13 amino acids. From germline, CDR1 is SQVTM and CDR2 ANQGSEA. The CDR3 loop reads CSDTGGWGTEAFF.

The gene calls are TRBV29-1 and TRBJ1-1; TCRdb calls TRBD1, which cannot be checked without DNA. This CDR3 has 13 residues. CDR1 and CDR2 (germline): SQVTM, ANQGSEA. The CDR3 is CSVEGGDRYEAFF.

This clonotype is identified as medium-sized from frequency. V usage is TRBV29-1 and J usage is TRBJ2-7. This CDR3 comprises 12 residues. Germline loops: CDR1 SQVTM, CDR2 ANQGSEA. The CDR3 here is CSVRGPSYEQYF.

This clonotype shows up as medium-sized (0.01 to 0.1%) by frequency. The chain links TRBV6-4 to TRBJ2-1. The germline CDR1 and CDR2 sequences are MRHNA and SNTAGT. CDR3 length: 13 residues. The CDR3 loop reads CASSEGAENEQFF.

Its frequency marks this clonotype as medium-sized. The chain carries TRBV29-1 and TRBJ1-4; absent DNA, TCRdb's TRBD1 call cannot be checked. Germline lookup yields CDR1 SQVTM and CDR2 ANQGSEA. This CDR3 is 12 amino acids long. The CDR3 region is CSVAGVDEKLFF.

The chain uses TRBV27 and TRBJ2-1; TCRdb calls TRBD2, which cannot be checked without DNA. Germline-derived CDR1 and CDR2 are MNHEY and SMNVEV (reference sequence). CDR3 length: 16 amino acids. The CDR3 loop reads CASSLLAGGSYNEQFF.

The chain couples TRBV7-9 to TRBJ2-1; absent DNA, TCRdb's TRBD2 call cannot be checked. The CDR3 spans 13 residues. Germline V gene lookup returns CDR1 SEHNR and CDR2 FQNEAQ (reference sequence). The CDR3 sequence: CASSLGGANEQFF.

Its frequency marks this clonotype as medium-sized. Here the CDR3 reads CAWGTSDITGGSYEQYF. The chain joins TRBV28 to TRBJ2-7; TCRdb reports TRBD2, a call that lacks DNA to check it against. Looked up from germline, CDR1 is MDHEN and CDR2 is SYDVKM. CDR3 length equals 17 residues. The full variable domain, rest sourced from reference TRBV28 and TRBJ2-7, is DVKVTQSSRYLVKRTGEKVFLECVQDMDHENMFWYRQDPGLGLRLIYFSYDVKMKEKGDIPEGYSVSREKKERFSLILESASTNQTSMYLCAWGTSDITGGSYEQYFGPGTRLTVT.

CDR3 in amino acids: CASSLGAGNTIYF. This sequence joins TRBV5-1 and TRBJ1-3. Germline V gene lookup returns CDR1 SGHRS and CDR2 YFSETQ. The CDR3 consists of 13 residues.

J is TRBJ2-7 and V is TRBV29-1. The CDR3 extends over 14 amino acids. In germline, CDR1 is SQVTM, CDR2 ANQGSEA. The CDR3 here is CSVENPTPFYEQYF.

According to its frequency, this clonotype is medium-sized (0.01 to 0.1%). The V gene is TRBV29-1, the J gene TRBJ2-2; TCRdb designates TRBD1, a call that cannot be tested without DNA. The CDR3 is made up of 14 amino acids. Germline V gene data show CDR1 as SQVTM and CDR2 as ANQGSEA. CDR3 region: CSADIQGATGELFF.

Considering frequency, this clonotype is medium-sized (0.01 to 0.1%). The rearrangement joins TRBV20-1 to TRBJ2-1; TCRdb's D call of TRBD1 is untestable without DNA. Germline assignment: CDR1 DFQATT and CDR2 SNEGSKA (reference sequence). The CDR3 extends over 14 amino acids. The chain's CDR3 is CSASSQRGRNEQFF.

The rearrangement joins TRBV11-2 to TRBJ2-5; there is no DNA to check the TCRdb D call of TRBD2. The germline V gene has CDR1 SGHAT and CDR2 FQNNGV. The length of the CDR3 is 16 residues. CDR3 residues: CASRSAGVTSGETQYF.

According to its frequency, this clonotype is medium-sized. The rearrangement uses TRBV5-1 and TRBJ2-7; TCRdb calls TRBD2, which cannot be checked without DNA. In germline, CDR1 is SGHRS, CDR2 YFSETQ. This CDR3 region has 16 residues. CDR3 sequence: CASSLDGLAGDYEQYF.